These 8 T cell receptor beta chains originate from one sample sequenced in a study of low-dose radiotherapy and immunotherapy resistance in tumors. Time point defined: after trial treatment. The treatment is: LDRT plus nivolumab, ipilimumab, low-dose cyclophosphamide and aspirin (RACIN trial). With a constant-region primer and a V-primer adapter, TCRs were subjected to around 18 PCR cycles of amplification. MiXCR, run by TCRdb on the reads, gives a single entry per CDR3 protein. The sample lists some 52,000 distinct CDR3 sequences; approximately 35% were seen once. The sequences come from PBMCs, collected after low-dose radiotherapy plus immunotherapy. The receptors were sampled from a male donor with rectosigmoid adenocarcinoma.

Sample share makes this clonotype medium-sized. The chain couples TRBV5-6 to TRBJ1-5; D uncertain. CDR1 and CDR2 from the germline V gene are SGHDT and YYEEEE. V shed 2 bases and J shed 4 bases, with 19 bases lying between them. The CDR3 runs to 17 residues. Here the CDR3 DNA reads TGTGCCAGCAGCTTTCGGGAGCCAAGGGCTACTAATCAGCCCCAGCATTTT. Its translation is CASSFREPRATNQPQHF.

Ten or more counts support this clonotype. The V and J genes are TRBV6-2 or TRBV6-3 and TRBJ2-7; 7 bases map to TRBD1. CDR1 is MNHEY, CDR2 SVGEGT, per germline. J lost 6 bases, V lost 6 bases, and 11 bases had no gene match. The CDR3 spans 14 residues. The CDR3 protein is CASRLRQGNGEQYF. CDR3 coding DNA: TGTGCCAGCAGATTACGACAGGGAAACGGCGAGCAGTACTTC.

This CDR3 is CSADREPEQFF. CDR3 in DNA: TGCAGTGCGGACCGGGAGCCTGAGCAGTTCTTC. The V call is TRBV20-1, the J call TRBJ2-1; a weak D match, TRBD2 (6 bases). This CDR3 comprises 11 residues. Per germline, CDR1 DFQATT and CDR2 SNEGSKA (reference sequence). V lost 6 bases and J lost 9, with 12 bases in between.

The J gene is TRBJ2-1, the V gene TRBV20-1, with 13 bases lining up with TRBD2. The CDR3 is made up of 12 amino acids. From germline, CDR1 is DFQATT and CDR2 SNEGSKA (reference sequence). Trimming removed 6 bases from V and 10 bases from J; junction bases left unmatched: 3. CDR3 coding DNA: TGCAGTGCCCCGGGACTAGCGGGAGAGCAGTTCTTC. It yields the protein CSAPGLAGEQFF.

This clonotype was seen ten or more times. V gene TRBV7-2 combines with J gene TRBJ2-1; TRBD2 agrees at 9 bases. The CDR3 totals 16 residues. The junction had 9 bases not matched to a gene; V was cut back by 0 bases and J by 9 bases. Germline loops: CDR1 SGHTA, CDR2 FQGNSA. CDR3 coding DNA: TGTGCCAGCAGCTTAGCGCGGGGGGGGGGACGGGGTGAGCAGTTCTTC. It yields the protein CASSLARGGGRGEQFF.

The table lists this clonotype with many counts. The CDR3 nucleotides read TGTGCCAGCAGCCCCGGGTCGGGGGGCGGAGATACGCAGTATTTT. It translates to CASSPGSGGGDTQYF. The rearrangement joins TRBV7-2 to TRBJ2-3; weak D call: TRBD2 (7 bases). Germline CDR1 SGHTA, CDR2 FQGNSA. With 5 bases removed from V and 5 bases from J, the gap between germline ends came to 17 bases. This CDR3 is 15 amino acids long.

This chain links TRBV4-3 with TRBJ2-1, with 9 bases matching TRBD2. The CDR3 length is 17 residues. Per germline, CDR1 LGHNA and CDR2 YSLEER. Trimming cost V 0 bases and J 4 bases; bases outside gene matches: 7. The CDR3 sequence is CASSQDRDSGSYNEQFF. In DNA, the CDR3 is TGCGCCAGCAGCCAAGATCGGGATAGCGGGAGTTACAATGAGCAGTTCTTC.

Notes on this clonotype: This likely stems from a read error, as it lies one base from a far larger clone. V and J are TRBV24-1 and TRBJ1-5; 7 bases align to TRBD1. With 12 bases clipped from V and 6 bases from J, the junction kept 16 bases outside the gene matches. The CDR3 covers 15 residues. Germline V gives CDR1 KGHDR, CDR2 SFDVKD. Here the CDR3 reads CARLSRQGVSQPQHF. In DNA form, the CDR3 reads TGTGCCCGCCTCAGCAGACAGGGCGTAAGTCAGCCCCAGCATTTT.